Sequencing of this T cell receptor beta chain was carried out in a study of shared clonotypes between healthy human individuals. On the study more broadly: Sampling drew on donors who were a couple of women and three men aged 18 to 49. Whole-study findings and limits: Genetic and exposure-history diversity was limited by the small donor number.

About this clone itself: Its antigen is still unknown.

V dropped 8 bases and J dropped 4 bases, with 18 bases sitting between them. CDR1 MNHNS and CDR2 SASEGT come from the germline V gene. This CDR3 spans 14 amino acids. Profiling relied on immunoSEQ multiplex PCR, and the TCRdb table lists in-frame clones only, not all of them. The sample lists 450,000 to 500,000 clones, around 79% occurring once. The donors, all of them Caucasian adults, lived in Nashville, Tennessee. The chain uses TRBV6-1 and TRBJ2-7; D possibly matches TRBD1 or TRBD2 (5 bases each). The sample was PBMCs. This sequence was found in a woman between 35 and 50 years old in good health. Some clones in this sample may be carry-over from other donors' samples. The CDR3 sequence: CASGAGTLSYEQYF. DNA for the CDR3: TGTGCCAGCGGGGCCGGGACGCTTTCATACGAGCAGTACTTC.